The next 14 T cell receptor beta chains were all read from a single sample in a study of blood T cell repertoires in COVID-19 (dated by TCRdb to 2018 to 2021). Library method: the immunoSEQ multiplex PCR assay. TCRdb's version of the immuneACCESS table is confined to in-frame rearrangements and falls short of the full clone set. An unresolved V gene accounts for under half of the shortfall where checked; the remainder is of unknown origin. This sample gives 200,000 to 250,000 clones in total; about 80% of them show up just once. The ten biggest clones cover about 1.3% of the sample. Specimen: PBMCs or T cells enriched from blood (not recorded which). Receptor source: a middle-aged woman with acute COVID-19.

The chain carries TRBV27 and TRBJ1-2, with a tentative D call TRBD1 (5 bases). Germline values: CDR1 MNHEY, CDR2 SMNVEV (reference sequence). The length of the CDR3 is 13 residues. V dropped 6 bases and J dropped 6 bases, with 14 bases sitting between them. The CDR3 DNA reads as TGTGCCAGCAGCCGCAGTAGGGGTAATGGCTACACCTTC. It encodes CASSRSRGNGYTF.

The CDR3 coding sequence is TGTGCCAGCAGCACCGGACAGTCGACTTCCTACGAGCAGTACTTC. This codes for CASSTGQSTSYEQYF. The V and J genes are TRBV9 and TRBJ2-7, with D maybe TRBD1 (6 bases). The ends were cut back, 4 bases at V and 1 base at J, with 15 bases in the middle. Germline V CDR1 and CDR2: SGDLS, YYNGEE. This CDR3 has 15 residues.

The chain links TRBV19 to TRBJ2-2; D gene ambiguous. The CDR3 is made up of 14 amino acids. V dropped 5 bases and J dropped 5 bases, with 12 bases sitting between them. Per germline, CDR1 LNHDA and CDR2 SQIVND (reference sequence). CDR3 residues: CASSPSRRTGELFF. Written as DNA, the CDR3 is TGTGCCAGTAGTCCCTCTAGACGAACCGGGGAGCTGTTTTTT.

This chain links TRBV25-1 with TRBJ1-4, with D possibly being TRBD1 (6 bases). Trimming pared 0 bases from V and 6 bases from J, leaving 8 bases between. Germline CDR1 is MGHDK and CDR2 is SYGVNS. The CDR3 is made up of 14 amino acids. The CDR3 nucleotides are TGTGCCAGCAGTGAATACAGGGGCCATGAAAAACTGTTTTTT. Residues: CASSEYRGHEKLFF.

The chain combines TRBV6-2 or TRBV6-3 with TRBJ1-4; D not certain. Trimming shortened V by 3 bases and J by 5 bases, and 7 bases separated the two germline ends. CDR1 is MNHEY and CDR2 is SVGEGT in the germline V gene. The CDR3 sequence is 13 residues long. This CDR3 is CASSYWPNEKLFF. CDR3 in DNA: TGTGCCAGCAGTTATTGGCCGAATGAAAAACTGTTTTTT.

This sequence joins TRBV3-1 (or the pseudogene TRBV3-2) and TRBJ1-1; D is possibly TRBD1 (5 bases). The CDR3 has 14 amino acids. Trimming cost V 1 base and J 6 bases, with 12 bases left between them. Germline lookup yields CDR1 LGHDT and CDR2 YNNKEL (reference sequence). CDR3 nucleotides: TGTGCCAGCAGCCAAGGAGAAAGGGGTCCTGAAGCTTTCTTT. This gives the protein CASSQGERGPEAFF.

The V call is TRBV28, the J call TRBJ2-4; 7 bases fit TRBD1. Germline CDR1 is MDHEN and CDR2 is SYDVKM. The CDR3 contains 15 residues. Trimming took 3 bases from V and 5 from J; bases not matched to a gene: 7. The CDR3 region is CASSLLDRTQNIQYF. DNA of the CDR3: TGTGCCAGCAGTTTGCTGGACAGGACCCAAAACATTCAGTACTTC.

Of note for this clone: Other DNA variants within this sample encode the same CDR3. The chain is built from TRBV7-9 and TRBJ2-5; D unresolved. From germline, CDR1 is SEHNR and CDR2 FQNEAQ (reference sequence). Deletions cut 5 bases from V and 4 bases from J, with 8 bases between. The CDR3 loop spans 12 amino acids. The CDR3 reads CASSPPGETQYF. CDR3 in DNA: TGTGCCAGCAGCCCGCCCGGAGAGACCCAGTACTTC.

This CDR3 reads CASSVGASGKGRETQYF. The CDR3 region has the DNA TGTGCCAGCAGCGTAGGGGCTAGCGGGAAGGGTCGAGAGACCCAGTACTTC. The J gene is TRBJ2-5, the V gene TRBV9; 9 nucleotides agree with TRBD2. With V trimmed by 0 bases and J by 4 bases, 10 bases remained unmatched. Germline CDR1 reads SGDLS; CDR2 reads YYNGEE. The CDR3 is 17 amino acids.

The chain joins TRBV28 to TRBJ2-7; possible D gene TRBD1, 6 bases. This CDR3 is 13 amino acids long. V gave up 7 bases and J gave up 6 bases, with 16 bases separating them. Germline V gene data show CDR1 as MDHEN and CDR2 as SYDVKM. CDR3 nucleotide sequence: TGTGCCAGCAAGGGTCAACAGGGATCCGAGCAGTACTTC. It translates to CASKGQQGSEQYF.

The chain uses TRBV14 and TRBJ2-7, with 7 bases identical to TRBD2. This CDR3 is built from 16 residues. The V and J ends lost 0 bases and 7 bases, in that order; junction bases with no gene match: 12. The germline CDR1 and CDR2 sequences are SGHDN and FVKESK. CDR3 in DNA: TGTGCCAGCAGCCAAGATAGAAACCTAGCGGTAGAAGAGCAGTACTTC. It encodes CASSQDRNLAVEEQYF.

The V call is TRBV9, the J call TRBJ2-3; D possibly corresponds to TRBD1 (7 bases). The CDR3 contains 17 residues. V shed 0 bases and J shed 1 base, with 15 bases lying between them. Germline V lookup: CDR1 SGDLS, CDR2 YYNGEE. CDR3 nucleotides: TGTGCCAGCAGCGTAGGGGGCAGGGGGGCCCGCACAGATACGCAGTATTTT. This translates into CASSVGGRGARTDTQYF.

The rearrangement uses TRBV6-5 and TRBJ1-1; TRBD1 agrees at 8 bases. This CDR3 comprises 13 residues. Germline loops: CDR1 MNHEY, CDR2 SVGAGI. V was clipped by 6 bases and J by 11 bases; unmatched bases: 11. CDR3 sequence (DNA): TGTGCCAGCAGCCCCACAGGGGGTTTGAGGGCTTTCTTT. Protein product: CASSPTGGLRAFF.

This chain links TRBV7-7 with TRBJ2-1; 11 bases are shared with TRBD2. This CDR3 is built from 15 residues. Germline V CDR1 and CDR2: SSHAT, FNYEAQ (reference sequence). The trim removed 5 bases at V and 4 bases at J, leaving 4 bases unmatched. The CDR3 bases are TGTGCCAGCAGCCTCGGGACTAGCGGTTACAATGAGCAGTTCTTC. As protein: CASSLGTSGYNEQFF. Full variable domain (remainder filled in from reference TRBV7-7 and TRBJ2-1): GAGVSQSPRYKVTKRGQDVTLRCDPISSHATLYWYQQALGQGPEFLTYFNYEAQPDKSGLPSDRFSAERPEGSISTLTIQRTEQRDSAMYRCASSLGTSGYNEQFFGPGTRLTVL.